This T cell receptor beta chain was retrieved from a study of T cell repertoires in cytomegalovirus infection. Study overall: CMV epitopes in the study were HLA-C-restricted (recently identified) and HLA-B-restricted (well studied). An indication of both CMV infection and matching HLA type came from public TCR beta signatures.

V lost 6 bases to trimming and J lost 6 bases; unmatched junction nucleotides: 9. The germline V gene has CDR1 MNHEY and CDR2 SVGEGT. The CDR3 covers 14 residues. Whole-study findings and limits: The ex vivo response showed dominance by HLA-C-restricted CMV-specific TCR beta clonotypes. Pooled public TCR beta family frequency picked out CMV carriers with the relevant HLA.

From the reads, TCRdb called clonotypes with MiXCR, one entry per CDR3 protein. In the table there are roughly 120,000 distinct CDR3 sequences, 32% of which are singletons. Only a few counts were recorded for this clonotype. Antigen specificity is unknown. The TCR originated in a human donor in good health (CMV status not recorded). Some clones in this sample may be carry-over from other donors' samples. Sequencing was performed on CD8+ T cells from cultured PBMCs, taken from culture after CMV antigen stimulation. This rearrangement joins TRBV6-2 or TRBV6-3 to TRBJ1-1, with TRBD1 identical over 8 bases. As DNA, the CDR3 is TGTGCCAGCAGGACAGGGGAGGGGGGCCCTGAAGCTTTCTTT. This gives the protein CASRTGEGGPEAFF.